This T cell receptor (beta chain) appears in the sequencing data of a study of T cells in Graves' hyperthyroidism and ophthalmopathy (dated by TCRdb to about 2019). Notes on the research overall: Peripheral blood was sampled at the time of initial diagnosis, prior to any treatment. TCR Vbeta CDR3 sequencing of approximately 140 peripheral blood samples (43 ophthalmopathy, 75 hyperthyroidism and around 17 progressor patients) is reported in the paper. To identify TCR V-J signatures that set the groups apart, the researchers used a discovery cohort of 100 patients, made up of fewer than 50 with Graves' ophthalmopathy and some 55 with stable Graves' hyperthyroidism. After sampling, hyperthyroidism patients received methimazole starting at 30 mg daily, and ophthalmopathy patients received high-dose intravenous methylprednisolone. In several Graves' hyperthyroidism patients, the study also compared T-cell repertoires from thyroid tissue with T-cell repertoires from blood. For training and testing, the 100 or so patients in the discovery cohort were randomly divided in a 7:3 ratio. Prospective prediction of ophthalmopathy was tested in an independent validation cohort consisting of 18 to 20 hyperthyroidism patients and some 15 patients who later progressed to ophthalmopathy. Study-wide conclusions, independent of this receptor: Sample size was not statistically predetermined, and blinding of investigators to group allocation was not performed. In cross-validation, a model built on a 13 V-J signature told ophthalmopathy apart from stable hyperthyroidism with approximately 91% sensitivity and about 81% specificity, and in testing the same model reached 80%/75%. During validation, the model predicted progression to ophthalmopathy a median of about 6.5 months ahead of onset, with 70.59% sensitivity and about 75% specificity. Most expanded thyroid clonotypes (frequency above 0.001) were also detected in blood, a finding suggesting that blood repertoires may reflect thyroid immune responses.

Points on this clonotype: Its antigen target is currently unknown. Base quality data are lacking; no much larger clone is found one base away.

The TCR beta CDR3 regions were amplified from the RNA transcripts. For the first round of RT-PCR on the TCR CDR3, the HTBI primer set was used together with the Qiagen OneStep RT-PCR kit. The libraries were constructed in a second round of multiplex PCR and then size-selected and purified. Paired-end sequencing of the libraries was performed with 100 bp reads on an Illumina HiSeq2000. Processing in the source paper ran as follows. SOAPnuke was used to process the raw data, with reads discarded if the reads contained adapters or uncalled bases, had a mean Phred below 15, or lacked an exact constant-primer or identifier match. High-quality paired reads were merged with COPE v1.2.5, and unique nucleotide sequences were defined as clonotypes. MiTCR v1.1 was used to align the clonotypes against IMGT TRBV, TRBD and TRBJ reference segments. The analysis included only V-J combinations with a frequency above 0.0001, which together covered roughly 99% of the repertoires. The TCS score was defined as F50 (clonal expansion) divided by E x V (chaos), with BLOSUM62-based TCRdist calculated between CDR3 peptides within each V-J. Welch's t-statistics and random forest reduced roughly 540 V-J features to 10 to 15, which were used in a naive Bayes classifier (R e1071). In TCRdb, the public reads were trimmed at Q25 with fastp and aligned with MiXCR, with productive beta chains retained. Each CDR3 protein appears once, grouped with its most common genes and DNA. The V and J calls follow TCRdb's processing rather than the paper's. Counted in this sample were under 600,000 distinct CDR3 sequences; approximately 15% of them appeared once. The top ten clones comprise roughly 3.4% of the sample.

In the ophthalmopathy patients, disease was moderately to severely active, with a Clinical Activity Score of 3 or more, a NOSPECS grade of 4 or more, and a duration of less than 3 months. The study excluded patients with uncontrolled infections, other autoimmune diseases, pregnancy or lactation. Clinical symptoms, serum thyroxine and TRAb, thyroid ultrasound, and orbital computed tomography formed the basis for the diagnoses. Ficoll-Paque density gradient centrifugation was used to isolate PBMCs from about 9.4 ml of fresh peripheral blood. Trizol reagent was used to extract total RNA, and RNA quality was then checked on an Agilent 2100 Bioanalyzer. The junction shows trimming of 3 bases on V and 2 bases on J, and the gene matches do not reach 8 bases of it. CDR3 length: 16 amino acids, cysteine to phenylalanine. CDR3 DNA only is kept here, 48 bases in frame from base 1. CDR1 is given as SGHAT and CDR2 as FQNNGV, both from the germline V gene.

The material sequenced was blood. This TCR derives from a woman between 40 and 50 years old with Graves' ophthalmopathy. The chain was built from TRBV11-2 and TRBJ2-3; 7 bases in the junction line up with TRBD2. The CDR3 is CASSFSTSSLTDTQYF. Here is the DNA: TGTGCCAGCAGCTTCTCGACTAGCTCACTCACAGATACGCAGTATTTT.